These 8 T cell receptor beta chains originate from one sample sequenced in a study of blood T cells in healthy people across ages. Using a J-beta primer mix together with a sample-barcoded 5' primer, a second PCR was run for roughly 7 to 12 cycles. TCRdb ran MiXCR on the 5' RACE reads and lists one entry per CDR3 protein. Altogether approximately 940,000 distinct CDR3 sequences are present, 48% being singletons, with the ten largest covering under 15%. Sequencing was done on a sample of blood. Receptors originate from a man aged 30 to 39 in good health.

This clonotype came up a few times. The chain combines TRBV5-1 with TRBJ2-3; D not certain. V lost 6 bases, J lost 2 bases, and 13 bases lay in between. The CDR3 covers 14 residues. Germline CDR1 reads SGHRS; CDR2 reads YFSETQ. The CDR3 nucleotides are TGCGCCAGCACCCCCCTTGGGTCCACAGATACGCAGTATTTT. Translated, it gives CASTPLGSTDTQYF.

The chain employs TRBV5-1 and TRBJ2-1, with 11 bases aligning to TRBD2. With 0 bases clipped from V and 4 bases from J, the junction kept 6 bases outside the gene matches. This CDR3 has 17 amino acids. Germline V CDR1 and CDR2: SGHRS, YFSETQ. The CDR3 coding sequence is TGCGCCAGCAGCTTGGTGGCTAGCGGGGGGCGATACAATGAGCAGTTCTTC. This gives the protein CASSLVASGGRYNEQFF.

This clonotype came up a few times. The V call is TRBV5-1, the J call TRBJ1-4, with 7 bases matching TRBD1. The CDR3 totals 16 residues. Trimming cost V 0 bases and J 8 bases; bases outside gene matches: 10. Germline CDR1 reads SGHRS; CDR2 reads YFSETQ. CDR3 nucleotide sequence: TGCGCCAGCAGCTTGGGGCCCCGAGGGACAGAAGAAAAACTGTTTTTT. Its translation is CASSLGPRGTEEKLFF.

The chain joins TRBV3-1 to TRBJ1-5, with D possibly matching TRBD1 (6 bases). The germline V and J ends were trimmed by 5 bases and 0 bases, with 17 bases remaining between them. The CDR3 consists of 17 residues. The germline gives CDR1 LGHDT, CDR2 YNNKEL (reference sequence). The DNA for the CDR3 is TGTGCCAGCAGCTCGACCCGGGGGCCTAATAGCAATCAGCCCCAGCATTTT. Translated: CASSSTRGPNSNQPQHF.

CDR3 region: CASSVQDSYGYTF. The CDR3 bases are TGTGCCAGCAGTGTTCAGGATTCGTATGGCTACACCTTC. The gene calls are TRBV25-1 and TRBJ1-2; D uncertain. The germline V gene has CDR1 MGHDK and CDR2 SYGVNS. V was shortened by 4 bases and J by 5 bases, with 11 bases between the two germline ends. This CDR3 has 13 amino acids.

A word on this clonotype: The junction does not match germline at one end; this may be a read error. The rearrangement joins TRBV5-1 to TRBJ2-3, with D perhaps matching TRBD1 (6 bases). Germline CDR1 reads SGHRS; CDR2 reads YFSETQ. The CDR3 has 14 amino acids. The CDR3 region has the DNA TGCGCCAGCAGCTTTTGGACAGACCAAGATGCGCAGTATTTT. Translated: CASSFWTDQDAQYF.

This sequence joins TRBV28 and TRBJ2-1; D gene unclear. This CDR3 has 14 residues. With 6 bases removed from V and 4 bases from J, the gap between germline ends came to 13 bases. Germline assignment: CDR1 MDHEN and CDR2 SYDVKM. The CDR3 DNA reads TGTGCCAGCAGCTTTCGGGCCAAGTACAATGAGCAGTTCTTC. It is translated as CASSFRAKYNEQFF.

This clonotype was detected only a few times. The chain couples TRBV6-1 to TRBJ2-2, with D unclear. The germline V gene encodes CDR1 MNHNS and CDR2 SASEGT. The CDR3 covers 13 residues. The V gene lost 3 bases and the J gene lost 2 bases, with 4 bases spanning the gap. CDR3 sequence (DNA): TGTGCCAGCAGTGACGGCAACACCGGGGAGCTGTTTTTT. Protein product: CASSDGNTGELFF.